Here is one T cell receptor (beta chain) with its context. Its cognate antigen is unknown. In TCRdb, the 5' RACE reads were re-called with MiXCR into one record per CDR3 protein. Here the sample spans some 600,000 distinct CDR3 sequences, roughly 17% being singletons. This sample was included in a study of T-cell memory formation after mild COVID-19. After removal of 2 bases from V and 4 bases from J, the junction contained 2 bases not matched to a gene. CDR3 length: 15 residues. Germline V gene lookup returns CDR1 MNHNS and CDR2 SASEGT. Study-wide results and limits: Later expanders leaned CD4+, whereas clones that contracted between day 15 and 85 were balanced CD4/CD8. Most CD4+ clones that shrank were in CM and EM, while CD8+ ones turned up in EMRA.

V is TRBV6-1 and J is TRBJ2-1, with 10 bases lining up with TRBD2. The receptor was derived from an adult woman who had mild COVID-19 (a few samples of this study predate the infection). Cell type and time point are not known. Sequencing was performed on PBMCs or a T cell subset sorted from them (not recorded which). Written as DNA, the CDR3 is TGTGCCAGCAGTGAAATAGCGGGGGGTTACAATGAGCAGTTCTTC. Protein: CASSEIAGGYNEQFF.